The next 5 T cell receptor beta chains were all read from a single sample in a study of CD8 T cells in Susac syndrome. Reverse transcription used about 0.45 to 1 ug RNA and random hexamers. In TCRdb, the immunoSEQ multiplex PCR reads were re-called with MiXCR into one record per CDR3 protein. The sample has nearly 110,000 distinct CDR3 sequences, 94% seen once. The sample was CD8+ T cells from PBMCs. The receptors here all came from a human donor with Susac syndrome.

The gene calls are TRBV27 and TRBJ2-7, with TRBD2 matching over 7 bases. CDR1 is MNHEY, CDR2 SMNVEV, per germline (reference sequence). The CDR3 loop spans 15 amino acids. The V gene end was trimmed by 5 bases and the J gene end by 5 bases; junction bases not matched to a gene: 12. CDR3 in amino acids: CASSPGAGPINEQYF. The CDR3 nucleotides read TGTGCCAGCAGTCCCGGAGCGGGGCCGATCAACGAGCAGTACTTC.

The CDR3: CSAIPFSGSYNEQFF. The CDR3 DNA sequence: TGCAGTGCCATTCCTTTTAGCGGAAGCTACAATGAGCAGTTCTTC. The gene calls are TRBV20-1 and TRBJ2-1; D is perhaps TRBD2 (6 bases). V dropped 6 bases and J dropped 3 bases, with 18 bases sitting between them. Germline lookup yields CDR1 DFQATT and CDR2 SNEGSKA (reference sequence). The CDR3 loop spans 15 amino acids.

The V and J genes are TRBV25-1 and TRBJ2-5; D not certain. CDR3 length equals 12 residues. The germline gives CDR1 MGHDK, CDR2 SYGVNS. Trimming removed 4 bases at V and 4 bases at J, with 7 bases between. For the CDR3, the DNA is TGTGCCAGCAGTGTTGGGATAGAGACCCAGTACTTC. This translates into CASSVGIETQYF.

This sequence joins TRBV3-1 and TRBJ2-1; D may be TRBD2 (7 bases). The germline CDR1 and CDR2 sequences are LGHDT and YNNKEL (reference sequence). V gave up 2 bases and J gave up 0 bases, with 17 bases separating them. The CDR3 extends over 18 amino acids. CDR3 bases: TGTGCCAGCAGCCAATCCCCACGGCGGGGGCCCTCCTACAATGAGCAGTTCTTC. It translates to CASSQSPRRGPSYNEQFF.

The chain is built from TRBV19 and TRBJ1-1; possibly TRBD1 for D (5 bases). The V and J ends lost 7 bases and 7 bases respectively, with 10 bases between them. This CDR3 is built from 11 residues. CDR1 is LNHDA, CDR2 SQIVND, per germline (reference sequence). CDR3 sequence (DNA): TGTGCCAGTACCACGACAGTTGAAGCTTTCTTT. Translation: CASTTTVEAFF.